Below are 29 T cell receptor beta chains sequenced from a single sample in a study of blood T cells in healthy people across ages. Together with a sample-barcoded 5' primer, a J-beta primer mix was included in a second PCR lasting roughly 6 to 12 cycles. TCRdb called the 5' RACE reads again in MiXCR, with one record for every CDR3 protein. The table shows approximately 850,000 distinct CDR3 sequences, with 55% to 70% occurring only once. The sequenced material came from blood. The receptors were gathered from a man aged 30 to 45 in good health.

This clonotype was counted between two and nine times. The gene calls are TRBV27 and TRBJ2-7; TRBD1 is a possible D gene (6 bases). The CDR3 runs to 13 residues. Deletions cut 7 bases from V and 1 base from J, with 11 bases between. CDR1 is MNHEY, CDR2 SMNVEV, per germline (reference sequence). In nucleotides, the CDR3 is TGTGCCAGCAAAAATACAGGGTCCTACGAGCAGTACTTC. Its translation is CASKNTGSYEQYF.

As for this clonotype: At one end the junction does not follow the germline gene, possibly because of a read error. In DNA, the CDR3 is TGTGCCAGCAGCTTGCTCGGCGGGAGGGACTCTGGGGTCAACGTCCTGACTTTC. It is translated as CASSLLGGRDSGVNVLTF. The genes are TRBV5-6 and TRBJ2-6, with 9 bases matching TRBD2. Germline V CDR1 and CDR2: SGHDT, YYEEEE. The CDR3 runs 18 residues.

This clonotype was found a few times. Here the CDR3 DNA reads TGTGCCAGCAGCTTTGGAGTCCACGAGCAGTACTTC. This translates into CASSFGVHEQYF. V usage is TRBV13 and J usage is TRBJ2-7; D unclear. The germline V gene encodes CDR1 PRHDT and CDR2 FYEKMQ (reference sequence). V lost 3 bases and J 5 bases, leaving 8 bases between the germline ends. This CDR3 spans 12 amino acids.

Comments on this clonotype: A read error may be the cause here, since a much bigger clone is one base away. The gene calls are TRBV12-5 and TRBJ2-1; D possibly uses TRBD1 or TRBD2 (5 bases each). The germline V and J ends were trimmed by 5 bases and 7 bases, with 18 bases remaining between them. There are 15 residues in the CDR3. The V gene's germline CDR1 is LGHNT and CDR2 FRNRAP. CDR3 region: CASGTPGRAGNEQFF. Written as DNA, the CDR3 is TGTGCTAGTGGTACACCGGGACGGGCGGGTAATGAGCAGTTCTTC.

This clonotype was seen only a few times. V gene TRBV7-3 combines with J gene TRBJ2-4, with no clear D. Trimming took 4 bases from V and 9 from J, leaving 16 bases between them. This CDR3 has 14 amino acids. The germline V gene encodes CDR1 SGHTA and CDR2 FQGTGA. The CDR3 sequence is CASSSGQPPSIQYF. For the CDR3, the DNA is TGTGCCAGCAGCTCCGGCCAACCACCCAGCATTCAGTACTTC.

CDR3 coding DNA: TGTGCCAGTAGAGTGGGGGATGGCGGCTACACCTTC. It codes for CASRVGDGGYTF. J is TRBJ1-2 and V is TRBV6-4, with a weak D call TRBD1 (5 bases). The CDR3 consists of 12 residues. The germline V gene encodes CDR1 MRHNA and CDR2 SNTAGT. V was pared by 9 bases and J by 8 bases, with 16 bases between.

The J gene is TRBJ2-1, the V gene TRBV7-2; the D is unclear. The V end was cut by 8 bases, the J end by 6 bases, with 11 bases between. The germline V gene has CDR1 SGHTA and CDR2 FQGNSA. The CDR3 has 12 amino acids. The CDR3 region has the DNA TGTGCCAGCTCCCAAAGGATCAATGAGCAGTTCTTC. It specifies CASSQRINEQFF. Supplemented by reference TRBV7-2 and TRBJ2-1, the full variable domain reads GAGVSQSPSNKVTEKGKDVELRCDPISGHTALYWYRQSLGQGLEFLIYFQGNSAPDKSGLPSDRFSAERTGGSVSTLTIQRTQQEDSAVYLCASSQRINEQFFGPGTRLTVL.

V gene TRBV7-9 combines with J gene TRBJ1-5; TRBD1 is a possible D gene (5 bases). This CDR3 is 15 amino acids long. Germline V gives CDR1 SEHNR, CDR2 FQNEAQ (reference sequence). The V gene lost 4 bases and the J gene lost 4 bases, with 14 bases spanning the gap. CDR3 bases: TGTGCCAGCAGCTCTGGGGACGGCTGGAATCAGCCCCAGCATTTT. Amino acid sequence: CASSSGDGWNQPQHF.

This clonotype was observed a handful of times. This rearrangement joins TRBV12-3 or TRBV12-4 to TRBJ2-1; 8 positions agree with TRBD1. The trim removed 4 bases at V and 5 bases at J, leaving 7 bases unmatched. The CDR3 has 15 residues. The CDR3: CASSSRDRKNNEQFF. In DNA, the CDR3 is TGTGCCAGCAGTTCCCGGGACAGGAAGAACAATGAGCAGTTCTTC.

The V call is TRBV7-2, the J call TRBJ2-7, with no clear D. Germline V CDR1 and CDR2: SGHTA, FQGNSA. This CDR3 spans 15 amino acids. V was clipped by 5 bases and J by 5 bases, with 19 bases between them. The CDR3 DNA follows: TGTGCCAGCAGCGAGCTAACCACGTTCCGGGACGAGCAGTACTTC. Its translation is CASSELTTFRDEQYF.

The V and J genes are TRBV10-3 and TRBJ2-1; the match to TRBD2 covers 11 bases. V trimming: 2 bases; J trimming: 9 bases; junction bases outside the gene matches: 3. The CDR3 has 14 amino acids. Germline CDR1 is ENHRY and CDR2 is SYGVKD. The CDR3 DNA reads TGTGCCATCAGTGAGACCGGGACTAGCGGTGAGCAGTTCTTC. This sequence encodes CAISETGTSGEQFF.

This clonotype has a handful of counts. The chain uses TRBV4-3 and TRBJ2-3; possibly TRBD2 for D (6 bases). The CDR3 runs 14 residues. Germline values: CDR1 LGHNA, CDR2 YSLEER. V lost 0 bases, J lost 8 bases, and 12 bases lay in between. The CDR3 sequence: CASSQDRLSGTQYF. Here the CDR3 DNA reads TGCGCCAGCAGCCAAGACCGTCTTAGCGGTACGCAGTATTTT.

There are a few counts of this clonotype. The rearrangement links TRBV12-3 or TRBV12-4 to TRBJ2-3, with no clear D. There are 14 residues in the CDR3. V was shortened by 3 bases and J by 13 bases, with 20 bases between the two germline ends. CDR3 residues: CASSFGVRADAEYF. In nucleotides, the CDR3 is TGTGCCAGCAGTTTCGGAGTGAGAGCAGATGCGGAGTATTTT.

The chain is built from TRBV6-1 and TRBJ1-2; no clear D. The V and J ends lost 2 bases and 5 bases respectively, with 18 bases between them. The CDR3 totals 16 residues. Per the germline V gene, CDR1 is MNHNS and CDR2 is SASEGT. The CDR3 is CASSERQPRVGYGYTF. CDR3 coding DNA: TGTGCCAGCAGTGAAAGGCAGCCACGGGTTGGGTATGGCTACACCTTC.

The chain links TRBV4-2 to TRBJ2-3, with 9 nucleotides matching TRBD1. Unmatched junction bases numbered 6, after V lost 0 bases and J lost 5 bases. The length of the CDR3 is 16 residues. From germline, CDR1 is LGHNA and CDR2 YNFKEQ. CDR3 amino acids: CASSQDVGQGQDTQYF. The CDR3, as DNA: TGTGCCAGCAGCCAAGATGTGGGACAGGGACAAGATACGCAGTATTTT.

The V gene is TRBV28, the J gene TRBJ2-4; 10 bases agree with TRBD2. V trimming: 7 bases; J trimming: 0 bases; junction bases outside the gene matches: 9. Germline CDR1 reads MDHEN; CDR2 reads SYDVKM. The CDR3 is 17 amino acids. The CDR3 loop is CASTRTSGGLAKNIQYF. As DNA, the CDR3 is TGTGCCAGCACCCGGACTAGCGGAGGTCTAGCCAAAAACATTCAGTACTTC.

The chain employs TRBV7-2 and TRBJ2-1; 11 bases are shared with TRBD2. CDR1 and CDR2 from the germline V gene are SGHTA and FQGNSA. V lost 4 bases, J lost 8 bases, and 4 bases stayed unmatched. The CDR3 totals 14 residues. In DNA form, the CDR3 reads TGTGCCAGCAGCTCCATACTAGCGGGAGATGAGCAGTTCTTC. This encodes CASSSILAGDEQFF.

In regard to this clonotype: The junction does not match germline at one end; this may be a read error. The genes are TRBV6-2 or TRBV6-3 and TRBJ2-1; 7 nucleotides align to TRBD2. The CDR3 is made up of 14 amino acids. Germline V gene lookup returns CDR1 MNHEY and CDR2 SVGEGT. CDR3 in DNA: TGTGCCAGCACGGCAGCGGGACTCTACAATGGGCAGTTCTTC. Translating it yields CASTAAGLYNGQFF.

The chain has TRBV5-1 and TRBJ2-1; D gene ambiguous. Germline V gives CDR1 SGHRS, CDR2 YFSETQ. Trimming removed 5 bases from V and 6 bases from J, with 9 bases in between. This CDR3 has 12 residues. The CDR3 sequence is CASRQTSNEQFF. CDR3 coding DNA: TGCGCCAGCAGGCAGACGAGCAATGAGCAGTTCTTC. Full variable domain (missing parts from reference TRBV5-1 and TRBJ2-1): KAGVTQTPRYLIKTRGQQVTLSCSPISGHRSVSWYQQTPGQGLQFLFEYFSETQRNKGNFPGRFSGRQFSNSRSEMNVSTLELGDSALYLCASRQTSNEQFFGPGTRLTVL.

The genes are TRBV7-6 and TRBJ2-4, with 9 nucleotides matching TRBD1. TRBJ2-7 explains the end of the DNA better; the J call may be wrong. CDR3 size: 14 residues. Germline CDR1 SGHVS, CDR2 FNYEAQ. CDR3 sequence reads: CASSSYRGLNEQYF. The DNA of the CDR3 is TGTGCCAGCAGCTCGTACAGGGGGCTCAACGAGCAGTACTTC.

The chain couples TRBV20-1 to TRBJ2-3; 12 bases fit TRBD2. This CDR3 has 15 amino acids. J lost 5 bases, V lost 6 bases, and 9 bases had no gene match. The V gene's germline CDR1 is DFQATT and CDR2 SNEGSKA (reference sequence). Here the CDR3 reads CSAEETSGSRDTQYF. CDR3 bases: TGCAGTGCCGAGGAGACTAGCGGGAGTAGAGATACGCAGTATTTT.

This rearrangement joins TRBV7-8 to TRBJ2-7, with a possible D match to TRBD2 (5 bases). The length of the CDR3 is 15 residues. The V gene lost 1 base and the J gene lost 7 bases, with 17 bases spanning the gap. Germline V gene data show CDR1 as SGHVS and CDR2 as FQNEAQ. CDR3 region: CASSLERAELGEQYF. CDR3 bases: TGTGCCAGCAGCTTAGAGAGGGCCGAGTTGGGGGAGCAGTACTTC.

This clonotype was observed a few times. The chain couples TRBV4-3 to TRBJ1-6, with a possible D match to TRBD1 (5 bases). Looked up from germline, CDR1 is LGHNA and CDR2 is YSLEER. This CDR3 region has 21 residues. The V end was cut by 0 bases, the J end by 7 bases, with 28 bases between. CDR3 residues: CASSQDLPRRGSREKNSPLHF. CDR3 nucleotides: TGCGCCAGCAGCCAAGACCTACCTAGGAGGGGCAGCCGGGAGAAGAATTCACCCCTCCACTTT.

This clonotype was found a few times. The chain is built from TRBV20-1 and TRBJ1-2; D ambiguous. The V gene's germline CDR1 is DFQATT and CDR2 SNEGSKA (reference sequence). The CDR3 loop spans 12 amino acids. Trimming pared 5 bases from V and 0 bases from J, leaving 7 bases between. CDR3 sequence reads: CSAPFSNYGYTF. In DNA, the CDR3 is TGCAGTGCTCCGTTTTCTAACTATGGCTACACCTTC.

The chain is built from TRBV6-6 and TRBJ2-5; 7 bases fit TRBD2. Germline CDR1 reads MNHNY; CDR2 reads SVGAGI (reference sequence). V lost 5 bases, J lost 5 bases, and 11 bases stayed unmatched. The CDR3 totals 15 residues. This chain's CDR3 is CASSRGAGARETQYF. The DNA for the CDR3 is TGTGCCAGCAGTAGGGGCGCGGGAGCCAGGGAGACCCAGTACTTC.

V gene TRBV20-1 combines with J gene TRBJ2-1; 7 bases align to TRBD2. V shed 6 bases and J 7 bases; nucleotides not matched to a gene: 15. This CDR3 contains 15 residues. Germline V lookup: CDR1 DFQATT, CDR2 SNEGSKA (reference sequence). The CDR3 DNA is TGCAGTGCCGAGAAAGCGGGGAGAACGAGGAATGAGCAGTTCTTC. Amino acid sequence: CSAEKAGRTRNEQFF.

The rearrangement links TRBV20-1 to TRBJ1-1; possible D gene TRBD1, 6 bases. This CDR3 is built from 13 residues. The V end lost 3 bases, the J end lost 4 bases, and 12 bases lay between the germline ends. Germline CDR1 reads DFQATT; CDR2 reads SNEGSKA (reference sequence). The CDR3 sequence is CSASGQMSTEAFF. The CDR3 DNA follows: TGCAGTGCTAGTGGACAGATGAGCACTGAAGCTTTCTTT.

The chain couples TRBV6-6 to TRBJ1-2; D not certain. Germline lookup yields CDR1 MNHNY and CDR2 SVGAGI (reference sequence). V lost 8 bases, J lost 8 bases, and 15 bases lay in between. The CDR3 covers 12 residues. CDR3 sequence (DNA): TGTGCCAGCTCGCGGGAATATTGGGGCTACACCTTC. The encoded protein is CASSREYWGYTF.

The table lists this clonotype with a count of one. This chain joins TRBV9 and TRBJ2-1; 9 bases are shared with TRBD2. CDR1 is SGDLS and CDR2 is YYNGEE in the germline V gene. The CDR3 runs 17 residues. Trimming cost V 5 bases and J 9 bases; bases outside gene matches: 18. The CDR3 sequence: CASSVFFEVAGDFEQFF. The DNA for the CDR3 is TGTGCCAGCAGTGTATTCTTTGAGGTAGCGGGAGATTTTGAGCAGTTCTTC. Using reference TRBV9 and TRBJ2-1 for the parts outside the CDR3, the full variable domain is DSGVTQTPKHLITATGQRVTLRCSPRSGDLSVYWYQQSLDQGLQFLIQYYNGEERAKGNILERFSAQQFPDLHSELNLSSLELGDSALYFCASSVFFEVAGDFEQFFGPGTRLTVL.